The 27 T cell receptor beta chains below come from one sample, sequenced in a study of T cells after yellow fever vaccination. Each CDR3 protein is one row after TCRdb ran MiXCR on the 5' RACE reads. The repertoire consists of roughly 60,000 distinct CDR3 sequences, with around 6.9% occurring once and the leading ten covering around 44%. The sequencing used CD8+ T cells sorted from PBMCs, collected on the day of the first yellow fever vaccination. The source of these receptors is a man between 18 and 29 years old who received the YFV17D yellow fever vaccine.

This clonotype turned up a few times. The chain links TRBV19 to TRBJ1-5, with 7 bases that match TRBD1. J gave up 0 bases and V 3 bases, and 2 bases lay outside the gene matches. From germline, CDR1 is LNHDA and CDR2 SQIVND (reference sequence). The CDR3 consists of 15 residues. Here the CDR3 reads CASSMTGYSNQPQHF. CDR3 DNA sequence: TGTGCCAGTAGTATGACAGGGTATAGCAATCAGCCCCAGCATTTT.

The rearrangement uses TRBV19 and TRBJ2-1; D call uncertain. V shed 3 bases and J shed 3 bases, with 18 bases lying between them. Per germline, CDR1 LNHDA and CDR2 SQIVND (reference sequence). The CDR3 is made up of 17 amino acids. The CDR3 loop reads CASSMGWGSESYNEQFF. CDR3 in DNA: TGTGCCAGTAGTATGGGTTGGGGATCGGAGAGCTACAATGAGCAGTTCTTC.

The J gene is TRBJ2-3, the V gene TRBV6-7, with D maybe TRBD2 (5 bases). TRBV6-7 carries the ORF label, with uncertain function. This CDR3 has 16 residues. Trimming removed 6 bases from V and 0 bases from J, with 16 bases in between. As DNA, the CDR3 is TGTGCCAGCAGCTATAGGACTCCGAGGAGCACAGATACGCAGTATTTT. Translated, it gives CASSYRTPRSTDTQYF.

This clonotype was found a few times. This sequence joins TRBV7-6 and TRBJ2-3, with 10 bases identical to TRBD1. This CDR3 contains 18 residues. Trimming removed 6 bases from V and 3 bases from J; junction bases left unmatched: 15. The germline gives CDR1 SGHVS, CDR2 FNYEAQ. CDR3 sequence reads: CASRGGTGALPGTDTQYF. CDR3 nucleotides: TGTGCCAGCAGGGGCGGGACAGGGGCCCTGCCTGGGACAGATACGCAGTATTTT.

This chain uses TRBV6-2 or TRBV6-3 with TRBJ1-2; D ambiguous. The CDR3 length is 13 residues. V lost 5 bases and J 4 bases, leaving 11 bases between the germline ends. The V gene's germline CDR1 is MNHEY and CDR2 SVGEGT. The DNA for the CDR3 is TGTGCCAGCAGTATGCCCGCGGTCTATGGCTACACCTTC. Translated: CASSMPAVYGYTF.

The gene calls are TRBV19 and TRBJ2-1; no clear D. The germline V gene has CDR1 LNHDA and CDR2 SQIVND (reference sequence). The CDR3 spans 13 residues. With 3 bases removed from V and 8 bases from J, the gap between germline ends came to 11 bases. This chain's CDR3 is CASSIHPADEQFF. In DNA form, the CDR3 reads TGTGCCAGTAGTATTCACCCCGCCGATGAGCAGTTCTTC.

This clonotype was detected many times. The chain uses TRBV20-1 and TRBJ2-1; D ambiguous. V was pared by 0 bases and J by 4 bases, with 4 bases between. There are 12 residues in the CDR3. The germline V gene has CDR1 DFQATT and CDR2 SNEGSKA (reference sequence). This CDR3 is CSARDGYNEQFF. The DNA for the CDR3 is TGCAGTGCTAGAGACGGGTACAATGAGCAGTTCTTC.

This rearrangement joins TRBV29-1 to TRBJ2-5; TRBD1 might be the D (6 bases). CDR3 length: 16 residues. V was shortened by 5 bases and J by 0 bases, with 19 bases between the two germline ends. From germline, CDR1 is SQVTM and CDR2 ANQGSEA. CDR3 DNA sequence: TGCAGCGTTACCTACTCGAGGGACACCCACCAAGAGACCCAGTACTTC. This encodes CSVTYSRDTHQETQYF.

This clonotype has at least ten counts. The chain uses TRBV20-1 and TRBJ1-1, with D unclear. Germline V gene sequence: CDR1 DFQATT, CDR2 SNEGSKA (reference sequence). CDR3 length equals 13 residues. The ends were cut back, 3 bases at V and 2 bases at J, with 10 bases in the middle. CDR3 DNA: TGCAGTGCTAGTCAGACTGAAAACACTGAAGCTTTCTTT. It codes for CSASQTENTEAFF.

The table lists this clonotype with a few counts. V usage is TRBV7-2 and J usage is TRBJ2-7; weak D call: TRBD1 (5 bases). This CDR3 comprises 12 residues. Germline-derived CDR1 and CDR2 are SGHTA and FQGNSA. Trimming cost V 6 bases and J 1 base, with 7 bases left between them. DNA for the CDR3: TGTGCCAGCAGGGGGCCTTCCTACGAGCAGTACTTC. This translates into CASRGPSYEQYF. Full variable domain (missing parts from reference TRBV7-2 and TRBJ2-7): GAGVSQSPSNKVTEKGKDVELRCDPISGHTALYWYRQSLGQGLEFLIYFQGNSAPDKSGLPSDRFSAERTGGSVSTLTIQRTQQEDSAVYLCASRGPSYEQYFGPGTRLTVT.

The genes are TRBV7-6 and TRBJ1-5; 12 nucleotides agree with TRBD1. Germline V gene lookup returns CDR1 SGHVS and CDR2 FNYEAQ. J was trimmed by 5 bases and V by 3 bases; bases with no gene match: 2. The CDR3 has 15 amino acids. Written as DNA, the CDR3 is TGTGCCAGCAGCTTCGGGACAGGGGGCCATCAGCCCCAGCATTTT. Residues: CASSFGTGGHQPQHF.

The chain is built from TRBV14 and TRBJ1-4; D gene uncertain. Trimming stripped 0 bases from V and 0 bases from J, with 14 bases between. This CDR3 is 18 amino acids long. Per germline, CDR1 SGHDN and CDR2 FVKESK. CDR3 amino acids: CASSQDAAQSATNEKLFF. The CDR3 DNA is TGTGCCAGCAGCCAAGATGCCGCCCAGTCTGCAACTAATGAAAAACTGTTTTTT.

The genes are TRBV11-2 and TRBJ2-3; D may be TRBD2 (5 bases). The germline V gene encodes CDR1 SGHAT and CDR2 FQNNGV. The CDR3 is 15 residues long. V was cut by 4 bases and J by 4 bases, with 15 bases left in between. The chain's CDR3 is CASSSTTSSPDTQYF. In DNA, the CDR3 is TGTGCCAGCAGCTCAACTACTAGTTCCCCAGATACGCAGTATTTT.

The sample holds a few counts of this clonotype. V usage is TRBV4-1 and J usage is TRBJ1-6; no firm D call. CDR3 length: 14 amino acids. CDR1 and CDR2 from the germline V gene are MGHRA and YSYEKL. The V end was cut by 1 base, the J end by 7 bases, with 8 bases between. CDR3 coding DNA: TGCGCCAGCAGCCAAGGGCCTACAAATTCACCCCTCCACTTT. Translating gives CASSQGPTNSPLHF.

V usage is TRBV7-9 and J usage is TRBJ2-5; 12 nucleotides align to TRBD2. The CDR3 loop spans 15 amino acids. Germline V gene sequence: CDR1 SEHNR, CDR2 FQNEAQ (reference sequence). The V and J ends lost 4 bases and 3 bases, in that order; junction bases with no gene match: 3. The DNA for the CDR3 is TGTGCCAGCAGCTCCCGGACTAGCGGGGAAGAGACCCAGTACTTC. Protein product: CASSSRTSGEETQYF. The full variable domain, with the rest looked up from reference TRBV7-9 and TRBJ2-5, is DTGVSQNPRHKITKRGQNVTFRCDPISEHNRLYWYRQTLGQGPEFLTYFQNEAQLEKSRLLSDRFSAERPKGSFSTLEIQRTEQGDSAMYLCASSSRTSGEETQYFGPGTRLLVL.

The V call is TRBV19, the J call TRBJ2-3; D gene uncertain. This CDR3 has 10 residues. CDR1 and CDR2 from the germline V gene are LNHDA and SQIVND (reference sequence). CDR3 sequence reads: CAQVRDTQYF. For the CDR3, the DNA is TGTGCACAAGTTCGGGATACGCAGTATTTT.

This clonotype has a count of ten or more. The V call is TRBV12-3 or TRBV12-4, the J call TRBJ1-2, with no clear D. V dropped 7 bases and J dropped 3 bases, with 12 bases sitting between them. The CDR3 is made up of 13 amino acids. The CDR3 loop reads CASTPDGYYGYTF. DNA of the CDR3: TGTGCCAGCACCCCCGACGGATACTATGGCTACACCTTC.

This clonotype was counted between two and nine times. The V gene is TRBV6-2 or TRBV6-3, the J gene TRBJ2-7; D may be TRBD1 (6 bases). V was clipped by 0 bases and J by 2 bases, with 11 bases between them. CDR3 size: 15 residues. Per germline, CDR1 MNHEY and CDR2 SVGEGT. The CDR3 spells CASSYSLDSTYEQYV. The CDR3 nucleotides read TGTGCCAGCAGTTACTCCCTGGACAGCACCTACGAGCAGTACGTC.

J is TRBJ2-5 and V is TRBV19; D is unclear. CDR1 is LNHDA, CDR2 SQIVND, per germline (reference sequence). The V and J ends lost 6 bases and 2 bases respectively, with 13 bases between them. The length of the CDR3 is 14 residues. The CDR3 DNA is TGTGCCAGTAGACCCCGGGCGTTTCAAGAGACCCAGTACTTC. Translation: CASRPRAFQETQYF.

The sample holds a few counts of this clonotype. The rearrangement uses TRBV27 and TRBJ2-6, with a weak D call TRBD2 (5 bases). V lost 7 bases and J 7 bases, leaving 11 bases between the germline ends. The length of the CDR3 is 13 residues. Germline V gene data show CDR1 as MNHEY and CDR2 as SMNVEV (reference sequence). This CDR3 is CASKLGVANVLTF. CDR3 bases: TGTGCCAGCAAATTGGGAGTAGCCAACGTCCTGACTTTC.

As regards this clonotype: A much more abundant neighbour one base away suggests this may be a read error. The chain uses TRBV6-2 or TRBV6-3 and TRBJ1-2, with D hard to call. V gave up 8 bases and J gave up 8 bases, with 9 bases separating them. The CDR3 totals 10 residues. CDR1 and CDR2 (germline): MNHEY, SVGEGT. The chain's CDR3 is CASSGNGYTF. CDR3 sequence (DNA): TGTGCCAGCTCCGGGAACGGCTACACCTTC.

This clonotype was observed at least ten times. This chain uses TRBV25-1 with TRBJ1-2; D ambiguous. The CDR3 runs to 16 residues. Trimming left V 0 bases short and J 0 bases short, with 11 bases between. Germline V CDR1 and CDR2: MGHDK, SYGVNS. CDR3 sequence: CASSEYTVTANYGYTF. CDR3 nucleotides: TGTGCCAGCAGTGAATATACCGTTACAGCTAACTATGGCTACACCTTC.

This clonotype was counted at least ten times. V gene TRBV11-3 combines with J gene TRBJ2-2; D unclear. CDR1 is SGHNT and CDR2 is YENEEA in the germline V gene. This CDR3 has 15 amino acids. Between the trimmed V and J ends, which lost 3 bases and 0 bases, there was a span of 8 bases. CDR3 residues: CASSFQRANTGELFF. The CDR3 coding sequence is TGTGCCAGCAGCTTTCAACGGGCGAACACCGGGGAGCTGTTTTTT.

Only a few counts were recorded for this clonotype. Here the CDR3 reads CASSPQGDTQYF. As DNA, the CDR3 is TGTGCCAGCAGCCCCCAGGGGGATACGCAGTATTTT. The chain couples TRBV9 to TRBJ2-3; tentatively, D is TRBD1 (6 bases). The germline CDR1 and CDR2 sequences are SGDLS and YYNGEE. Trimming removed 4 bases at V and 6 bases at J, with 9 bases between. The length of the CDR3 is 12 residues.

A few counts support this clonotype. The CDR3 reads CASSGTSDYNEQFF. In DNA, the CDR3 is TGTGCCAGCAGCGGGACTAGCGACTACAATGAGCAGTTCTTC. The J gene is TRBJ2-1, the V gene TRBV6-2 or TRBV6-3; TRBD2 matches at 10 bases. The junction had 2 bases not matched to a gene; V was cut back by 6 bases and J by 3 bases. Germline CDR1 is MNHEY and CDR2 is SVGEGT. The CDR3 totals 14 residues.

This clonotype was seen ten or more times. The chain uses TRBV15 and TRBJ2-5; weak D call: TRBD2 (6 bases). CDR3 length: 10 residues. The germline V and J ends were trimmed by 5 bases and 9 bases, with 7 bases remaining between them. Germline assignment: CDR1 LNHNV and CDR2 YYDKDF (reference sequence). The CDR3 DNA reads TGTGCCACCAGCGGGGAGGCCCAGTACTTC. This gives the protein CATSGEAQYF. Looking up the rest from reference TRBV15 and TRBJ2-5 gives the full variable domain: DAMVIQNPRYQVTQFGKPVTLSCSQTLNHNVMYWYQQKSSQAPKLLFHYYDKDFNNEADTPDNFQSRRPNTSFCFLDIRSPGLGDTAMYLCATSGEAQYFGPGTRLLVL.

This clonotype was seen only a few times. This chain joins TRBV4-1 and TRBJ2-1; weak D call: TRBD2 (6 bases). V shed 0 bases and J shed 9 bases, with 18 bases lying between them. CDR3 length: 16 amino acids. Germline loops: CDR1 MGHRA, CDR2 YSYEKL. CDR3 in DNA: TGCGCCAGCAGCCAAGAATTTGGACTCGGGAGCAGTGAGCAGTTCTTC. This encodes CASSQEFGLGSSEQFF.